These T cell receptor beta chains were read from a single sample in a study of cytomegalovirus exposure and HLA in healthy donors. Using immunoSEQ multiplex PCR, the repertoire was profiled, and TCRdb retains in-frame clones only, with some absent. The sample contains 60,000 to 65,000 clones, 85% to 95% of which appear only once. What was sequenced was PBMCs. The source is a woman aged 18-29 years in good health and CMV-seropositive. CDR3s include the opening cysteine and the closing phenylalanine or tryptophan. A D gene is named only where the DNA matches it firmly. Not every row has a clone size; where given, it reads once, few, many or a size class.

d_call	j_call	v_call	clone_size	cdr3_aa	cdr3_nt
.	TRBJ1-5	TRBV19	.	CASSTYISPEGVNQPQHF	TGTGCCAGTAGTACCTATATTTCCCCTGAGGGGGTCAATCAGCCCCAGCATTTT
.	TRBJ2-1	TRBV20-1	.	CSARVVNEQFF	TGCAGTGCTAGAGTAGTAAATGAGCAGTTCTTC
.	TRBJ2-7	TRBV9	few	CASLAPIHYEQYF	TGTGCCAGCTTAGCCCCCATCCACTACGAGCAGTACTTC
TRBD1	TRBJ2-3	TRBV10-2	.	CASSEATGTDTQYF	TGCGCCAGCAGTGAGGCGACAGGGACAGATACGCAGTATTTT
.	TRBJ1-1	TRBV13	.	CASSFSRDGRSNTEAFF	TGTGCCAGCAGCTTCTCCCGGGACGGGAGATCGAACACTGAAGCTTTCTTT
TRBD1	TRBJ2-7	TRBV7-2	.	CASSLTAGGYEQYF	TGTGCCAGCAGCTTAACGGCAGGGGGCTACGAGCAGTACTTC
.	TRBJ2-1	TRBV5-6	.	CASSSRDLLKFF	TGTGCCAGCAGCTCTCGCGATCTTTTAAAGTTCTTC
TRBD2	TRBJ2-3	TRBV4-2	.	CASSQGVLAGPTDTQYF	TGTGCCAGCAGCCAAGGAGTCCTAGCGGGACCCACAGATACGCAGTATTTT
.	TRBJ2-7	TRBV5-1	.	CASSVGGPGQAYEQYF	TGCGCCAGCAGCGTGGGGGGGCCTGGGCAGGCCTACGAGCAGTACTTC
.	TRBJ2-7	TRBV2	.	CASRLPPAEQYF	TGTGCCAGCAGGTTACCCCCTGCGGAGCAGTACTTC
TRBD2	TRBJ2-7	TRBV9	.	CASSVVGGNEQYF	TGTGCCAGCAGCGTAGTCGGGGGGAACGAGCAGTACTTC
.	TRBJ2-5	TRBV6-6	.	CASSDREQETQYF	TGTGCCAGCTCGGACCGGGAACAAGAGACCCAGTACTTC
.	TRBJ2-7	TRBV10-3	.	CAISESTTYEQYF	TGTGCCATCAGTGAGTCGACAACCTACGAGCAGTACTTC
.	TRBJ1-3	TRBV28	.	CASSLAGNGNTIYF	TGTGCCAGCAGTTTAGCAGGGAATGGAAACACCATATATTTT
.	TRBJ2-4	TRBV2	.	CASSRGLENIQYF	TGTGCCAGCAGTAGGGGCTTGGAAAACATTCAGTACTTC
TRBD1	TRBJ1-5	TRBV10-1	.	CARVGQGRQPQHF	TGCGCCAGGGTCGGACAGGGGCGCCAGCCCCAGCATTTT
.	TRBJ2-2	TRBV11-3	.	CASSVRDSNTGELFF	TGTGCCAGCAGCGTCAGGGATTCGAACACCGGGGAGCTGTTTTTT
.	TRBJ1-1	TRBV7-2	.	CASSLGLSPQAFF	TGTGCCAGCAGCTTAGGACTGTCTCCACAAGCTTTCTTT
TRBD1	TRBJ2-2	TRBV15	.	CATSVTGENTGELFF	TGTGCCACCAGCGTGACAGGGGAAAACACCGGGGAGCTGTTTTTT
.	TRBJ1-6	TRBV4-3	.	CASSQDRAGSPLHF	TGCGCCAGCAGCCAAGACAGGGCAGGCTCACCCCTCCACTTT
TRBD2	TRBJ2-7	TRBV28	.	CASSRLAHEQYF	TGTGCCAGCAGTAGACTAGCTCACGAGCAGTACTTC
.	TRBJ2-3	TRBV6-1	.	CASIDRKSDTQYF	TGTGCCAGCATCGACAGAAAGTCAGATACGCAGTATTTT
TRBD2	TRBJ2-1	TRBV9	.	CASSVSQGGAGEYNEQFF	TGTGCCAGCAGCGTATCCCAGGGAGGAGCGGGAGAGTACAATGAGCAGTTCTTC
.	TRBJ2-7	TRBV20-1	.	CSAGARYEQYF	TGCAGTGCAGGGGCACGCTACGAGCAGTACTTC
.	TRBJ1-2	TRBV30	.	CAWSQDSYGYTF	TGTGCCTGGAGTCAGGACAGCTATGGCTACACCTTC
.	TRBJ2-1	TRBV23-1	.	CASSQLETPESEYYNEQFF	TGCGCCAGCAGTCAACTCGAAACCCCTGAGAGCGAGTACTACAATGAGCAGTTCTTC
.	TRBJ2-1	TRBV7-3	.	CASSLSIGRDNEQFF	TGTGCCAGCAGCTTAAGTATAGGGAGAGACAATGAGCAGTTCTTC